The clone carrying this T cell receptor (beta chain) showed up just a few times. The sample originates from a study of blood T cells in healthy people across ages. Primers used in a second PCR of roughly 6 to 12 cycles were a sample-barcoded 5' primer and a J-beta primer mix. Each cDNA molecule received a tag from a template-switch adaptor that had 12 random nucleotides. From the 5' RACE reads, TCRdb called clonotypes with MiXCR, one entry per CDR3 protein. The table lists approximately 730,000 distinct CDR3 sequences, approximately 39% of them singletons, with roughly 19% in the top ten. The sequenced sample was blood. The source is a woman aged 55-75 years in good health.

The chain's CDR3 is CASSETRSSYNEQFF. As DNA, the CDR3 is TGCGCCAGCAGTGAGACCAGGAGCTCCTACAATGAGCAGTTCTTC. The chain has TRBV10-1 and TRBJ2-1; D gene ambiguous. Germline values: CDR1 WNHNN, CDR2 SYGVQD (reference sequence). Trimming removed 2 bases at V and 0 bases at J, with 8 bases between. This CDR3 has 15 amino acids.